The source of this TCR beta chain is a study of T cell clusters in autoimmune cytopenias. TRB rearrangements were amplified by touch-down multiplex PCR with mixed TRB-A/B primers. TCRdb reprocessed the multiplex PCR reads, keeping one entry per CDR3 protein, no DNA. The sample has just under 3,000 distinct CDR3 sequences. The CDR3 runs to 14 residues. Germline lookup yields CDR1 LGHNA and CDR2 YNFKEQ. TRB was amplified from about 270 ng of peripheral blood genomic DNA per sample. These data were also filed under a second study, of T cell repertoires in aging, cancer and after chemotherapy. From that study: Donors were grouped into six age bands spanning 30 or younger through 70 or older.

This clonotype was obtained from a human donor in good health. This chain links TRBV4-2 with TRBJ2-1; TCRdb picks TRBD1, but there is no DNA to check that call. What was sequenced was peripheral blood. The chain's CDR3 is CASSQGHRDTVQFF.